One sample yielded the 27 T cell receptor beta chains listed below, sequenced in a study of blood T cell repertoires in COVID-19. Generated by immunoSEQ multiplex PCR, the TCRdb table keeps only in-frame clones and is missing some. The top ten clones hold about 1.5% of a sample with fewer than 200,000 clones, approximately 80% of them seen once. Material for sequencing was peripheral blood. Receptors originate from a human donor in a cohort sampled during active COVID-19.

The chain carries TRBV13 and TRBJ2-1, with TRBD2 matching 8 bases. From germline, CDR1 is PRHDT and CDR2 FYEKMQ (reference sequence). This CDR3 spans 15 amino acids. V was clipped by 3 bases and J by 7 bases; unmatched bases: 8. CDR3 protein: CASSFPAGGGNEQFF. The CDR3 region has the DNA TGTGCCAGCAGCTTCCCCGCGGGCGGGGGGAATGAGCAGTTCTTC.

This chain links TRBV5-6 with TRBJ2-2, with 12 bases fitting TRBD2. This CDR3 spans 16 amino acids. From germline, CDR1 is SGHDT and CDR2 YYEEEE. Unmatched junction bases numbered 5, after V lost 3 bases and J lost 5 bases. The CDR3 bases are TGTGCCAGCAGCTCGGGACTAGCGGGTCTTACCGGGGAGCTGTTTTTT. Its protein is CASSSGLAGLTGELFF.

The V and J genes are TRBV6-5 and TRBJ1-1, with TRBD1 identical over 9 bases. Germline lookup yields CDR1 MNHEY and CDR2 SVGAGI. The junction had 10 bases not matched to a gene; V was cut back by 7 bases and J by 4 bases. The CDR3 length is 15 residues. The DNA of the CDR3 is TGTGCCAGCACTCAGGGACAGGGCTGGAGCACTGAAGCTTTCTTT. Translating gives CASTQGQGWSTEAFF.

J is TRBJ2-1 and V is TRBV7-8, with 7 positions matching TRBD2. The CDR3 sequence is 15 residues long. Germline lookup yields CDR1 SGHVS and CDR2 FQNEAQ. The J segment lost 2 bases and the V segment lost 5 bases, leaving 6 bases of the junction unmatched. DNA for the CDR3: TGTGCCAGCAGCCCAGGAGCGGGAACCTACAATGAGCAGTTCTTC. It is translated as CASSPGAGTYNEQFF.

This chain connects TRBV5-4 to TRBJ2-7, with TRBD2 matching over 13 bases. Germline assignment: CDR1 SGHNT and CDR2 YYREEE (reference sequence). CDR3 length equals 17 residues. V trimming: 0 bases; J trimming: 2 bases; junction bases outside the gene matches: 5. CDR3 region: CASSLDRGLAGTYEQYF. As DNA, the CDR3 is TGTGCCAGCAGCTTGGACAGGGGACTAGCGGGGACCTACGAGCAGTACTTC.

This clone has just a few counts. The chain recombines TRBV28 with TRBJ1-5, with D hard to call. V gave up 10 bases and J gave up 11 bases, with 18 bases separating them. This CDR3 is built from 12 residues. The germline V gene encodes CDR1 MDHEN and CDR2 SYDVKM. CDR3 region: CAKSERDLTQHF. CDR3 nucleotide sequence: TGTGCCAAGTCGGAGAGGGATTTGACCCAGCATTTT.

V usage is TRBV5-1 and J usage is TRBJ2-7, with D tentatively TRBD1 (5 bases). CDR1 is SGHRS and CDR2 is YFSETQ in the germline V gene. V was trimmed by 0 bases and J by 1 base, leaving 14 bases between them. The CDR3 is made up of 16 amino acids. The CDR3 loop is CASSLGWQGGSYEQYF. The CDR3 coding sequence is TGCGCCAGCAGCTTGGGTTGGCAGGGTGGGTCCTACGAGCAGTACTTC.

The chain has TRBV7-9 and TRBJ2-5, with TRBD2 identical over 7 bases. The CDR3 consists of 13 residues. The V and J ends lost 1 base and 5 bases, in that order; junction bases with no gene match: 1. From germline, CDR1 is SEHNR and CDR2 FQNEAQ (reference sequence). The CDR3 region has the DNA TGTGCCAGCAGCTTAGGGGGAGGGGAGACCCAGTACTTC. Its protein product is CASSLGGGETQYF.

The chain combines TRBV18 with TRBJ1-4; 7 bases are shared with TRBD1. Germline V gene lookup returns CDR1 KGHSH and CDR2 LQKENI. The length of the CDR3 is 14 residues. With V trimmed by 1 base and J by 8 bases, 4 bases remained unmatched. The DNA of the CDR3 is TGTGCCAGCTCACCACGACGACAGGGCGAAAAACTGTTTTTT. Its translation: CASSPRRQGEKLFF.

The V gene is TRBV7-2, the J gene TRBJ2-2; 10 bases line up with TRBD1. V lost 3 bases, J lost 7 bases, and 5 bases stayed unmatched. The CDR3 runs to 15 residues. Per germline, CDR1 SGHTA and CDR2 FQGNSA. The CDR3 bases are TGTGCCAGCAGCTTCCGACAGGGGGCGGGCGGGGAGCTGTTTTTT. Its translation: CASSFRQGAGGELFF.

The DNA of the CDR3 is TGTGCCAGTAGTATCCCCCGGACAGGGAACACTGAAGCTTTCTTT. Translated, it gives CASSIPRTGNTEAFF. V gene TRBV19 combines with J gene TRBJ1-1, with TRBD1 identical over 7 bases. Germline loops: CDR1 LNHDA, CDR2 SQIVND (reference sequence). Germline trimming cut 3 bases from V and 1 base from J; bases unmatched to any gene: 5. The CDR3 runs 15 residues.

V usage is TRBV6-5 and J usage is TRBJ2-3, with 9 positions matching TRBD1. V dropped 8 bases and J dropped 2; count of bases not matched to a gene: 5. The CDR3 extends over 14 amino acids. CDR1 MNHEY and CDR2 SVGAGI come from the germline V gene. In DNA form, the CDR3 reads TGTGCCAGCGCTCGGGACAGGGTCACAGATACGCAGTATTTT. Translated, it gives CASARDRVTDTQYF.

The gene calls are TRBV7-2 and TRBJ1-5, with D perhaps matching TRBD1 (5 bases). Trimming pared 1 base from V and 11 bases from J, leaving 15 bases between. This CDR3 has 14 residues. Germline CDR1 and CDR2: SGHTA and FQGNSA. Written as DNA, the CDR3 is TGTGCCAGCAGCTTAGGGTTGACGGGGGGAGCCCAGCATTTT. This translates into CASSLGLTGGAQHF.

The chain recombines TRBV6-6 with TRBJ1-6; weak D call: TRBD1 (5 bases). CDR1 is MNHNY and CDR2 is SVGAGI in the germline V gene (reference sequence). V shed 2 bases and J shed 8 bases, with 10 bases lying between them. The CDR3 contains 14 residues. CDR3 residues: CASSYRGGDSPLHF. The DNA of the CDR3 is TGTGCCAGCAGTTACCGGGGGGGGGATTCACCCCTCCACTTT.

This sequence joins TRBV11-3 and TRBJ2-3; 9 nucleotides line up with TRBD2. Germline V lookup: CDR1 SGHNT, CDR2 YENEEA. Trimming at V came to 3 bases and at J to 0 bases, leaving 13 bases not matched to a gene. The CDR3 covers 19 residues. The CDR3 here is CASSFKGAGGLASTDTQYF. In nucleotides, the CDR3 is TGTGCCAGCAGCTTCAAGGGAGCGGGGGGCCTAGCTAGCACAGATACGCAGTATTTT.

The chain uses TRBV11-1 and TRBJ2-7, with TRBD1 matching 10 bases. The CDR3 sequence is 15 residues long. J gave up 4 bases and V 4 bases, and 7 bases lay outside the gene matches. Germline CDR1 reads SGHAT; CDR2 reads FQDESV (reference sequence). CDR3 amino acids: CASSWDRGKVYEQYF. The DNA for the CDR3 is TGTGCCAGCAGCTGGGACAGGGGAAAGGTGTACGAGCAGTACTTC.

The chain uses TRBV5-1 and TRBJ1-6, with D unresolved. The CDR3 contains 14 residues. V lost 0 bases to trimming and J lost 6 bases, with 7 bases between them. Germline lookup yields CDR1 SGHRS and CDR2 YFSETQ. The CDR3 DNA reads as TGCGCCAGCAGCTTGGCGGGAGGTAATTCACCCCTCCACTTT. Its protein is CASSLAGGNSPLHF.

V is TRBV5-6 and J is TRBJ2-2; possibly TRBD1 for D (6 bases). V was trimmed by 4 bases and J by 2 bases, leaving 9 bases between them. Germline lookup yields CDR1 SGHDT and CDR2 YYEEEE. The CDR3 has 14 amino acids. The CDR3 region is CASSRDTNTGELFF. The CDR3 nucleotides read TGTGCCAGCAGCCGGGACACTAACACCGGGGAGCTGTTTTTT.

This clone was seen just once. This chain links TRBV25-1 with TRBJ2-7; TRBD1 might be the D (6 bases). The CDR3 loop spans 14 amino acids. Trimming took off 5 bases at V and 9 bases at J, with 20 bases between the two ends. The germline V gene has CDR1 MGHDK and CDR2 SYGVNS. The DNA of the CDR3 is TGTGCCAGCAGTAAGGTCCGGGACAAGGTGGGGCAGTACTTC. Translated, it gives CASSKVRDKVGQYF.

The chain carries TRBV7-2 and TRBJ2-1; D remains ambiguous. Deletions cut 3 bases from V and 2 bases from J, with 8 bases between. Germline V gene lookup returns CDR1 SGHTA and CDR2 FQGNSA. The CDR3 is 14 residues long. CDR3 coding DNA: TGTGCCAGCAGCTTCGACGCGGCCTACAATGAGCAGTTCTTC. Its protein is CASSFDAAYNEQFF.

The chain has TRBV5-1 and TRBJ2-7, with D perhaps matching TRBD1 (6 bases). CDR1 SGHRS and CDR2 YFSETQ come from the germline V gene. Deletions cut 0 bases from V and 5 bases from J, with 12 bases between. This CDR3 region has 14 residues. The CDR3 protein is CASSLDRDIHEQYF. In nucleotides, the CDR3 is TGCGCCAGCAGCTTGGACAGGGATATCCACGAGCAGTACTTC.

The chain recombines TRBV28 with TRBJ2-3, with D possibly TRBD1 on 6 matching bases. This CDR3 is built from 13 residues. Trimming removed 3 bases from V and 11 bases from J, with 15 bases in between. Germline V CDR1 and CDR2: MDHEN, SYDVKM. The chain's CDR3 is CASSLGGARGQYF. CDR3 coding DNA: TGTGCCAGCAGTTTGGGTGGAGCCAGGGGGCAGTATTTT.

CDR3 loop: CASSKTGAEEQFF. CDR3 coding DNA: TGTGCCAGCAGCAAAACAGGGGCGGAGGAGCAGTTCTTC. This sequence joins TRBV7-3 and TRBJ2-1; 7 bases map to TRBD1. Trimming removed 5 bases from V and 10 bases from J; junction bases left unmatched: 8. Germline CDR1 is SGHTA and CDR2 is FQGTGA. This CDR3 is 13 amino acids long.

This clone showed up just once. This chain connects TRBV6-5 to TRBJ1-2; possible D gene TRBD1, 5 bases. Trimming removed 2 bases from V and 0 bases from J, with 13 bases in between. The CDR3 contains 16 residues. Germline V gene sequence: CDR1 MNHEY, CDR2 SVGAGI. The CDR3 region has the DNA TGTGCCAGCAGTTACAGGTCGACAGCGTCTAACTATGGCTACACCTTC. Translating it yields CASSYRSTASNYGYTF.

For the CDR3, the DNA is TGCAGCACACAGGGACTAGCGAAGGGTGAGCAGTTCTTC. Residues: CSTQGLAKGEQFF. The rearrangement joins TRBV29-1 to TRBJ2-1; TRBD2 aligns across 10 bases. The V gene's germline CDR1 is SQVTM and CDR2 ANQGSEA. The V segment lost 8 bases and the J segment 9 bases; nucleotides outside the gene matches: 10. The CDR3 loop spans 13 amino acids.

The CDR3 nucleotides are TGTGCCAGCAGCCTCCCCAGGGGTGCTAATGAAAAACTGTTTTTT. It codes for CASSLPRGANEKLFF. This sequence joins TRBV5-5 and TRBJ1-4; TRBD1 is a possible D gene (6 bases). Germline CDR1 is SGHKS and CDR2 is YYEKEE (reference sequence). Trimming left V 4 bases short and J 3 bases short, with 13 bases between. This CDR3 comprises 15 residues.

The CDR3 here is CASSNRDGWRADTQYF. The CDR3 coding sequence is TGTGCCAGCAGTAACCGGGACGGGTGGAGGGCAGATACGCAGTATTTT. V usage is TRBV6-2 or TRBV6-3 and J usage is TRBJ2-3; a weak D match, TRBD2 (6 bases). Trimming took off 5 bases at V and 4 bases at J, with 19 bases between the two ends. This CDR3 has 16 amino acids. Germline CDR1 is MNHEY and CDR2 is SVGEGT.